Sequencing of this T cell receptor (beta chain) was carried out in a study of shared clonotypes between healthy human individuals. The naive CD8 population came from CD45RO-negative cells selected for CCR7, without terminally differentiated effector memory CD45RA+ cells. CDR3 size: 13 residues. V was clipped by 7 bases and J by 3 bases, with 16 bases between them. Per germline, CDR1 SQVTM and CDR2 ANQGSEA. Assay: immunoSEQ multiplex PCR; the TCRdb copy retains only in-frame clones and omits some. In the table there are about 610,000 clones, around 96% of which are singletons. The receptor comes from a woman aged 25 to 45 in good health. J is TRBJ2-7 and V is TRBV29-1; TRBD2 is a possible D gene (5 bases). The sample was naive CD8+ T cells sorted from blood. The CDR3 loop reads CSAYEGSSYEQYF. The CDR3 DNA reads TGCAGCGCGTATGAGGGTAGCAGCTACGAGCAGTACTTC.